A single sample is the source of the 24 T cell receptor beta chains below, sequenced in a study of cytomegalovirus exposure and HLA in healthy donors. Primers for the PCR totalled 60 Vbeta and 13 Jbeta. This table comes from immunoSEQ multiplex PCR, and its TCRdb copy is limited to in-frame clones, with some not included. The sample has about 160,000 clones, roughly 80% seen once. Sequenced material: PBMCs. The receptors stem from a man between 40 and 49 years old in good health and CMV-seronegative.

The chain employs TRBV4-1 and TRBJ2-7; perhaps TRBD1 as D (6 bases). V shed 4 bases and J shed 7 bases, with 23 bases lying between them. The germline V gene encodes CDR1 MGHRA and CDR2 YSYEKL. The CDR3 is 16 amino acids. The CDR3 DNA is TGCGCCAGCAGCCCTCATTTGACAGGATTCGGGAATGAGCAGTACTTC. It yields the protein CASSPHLTGFGNEQYF.

This chain joins TRBV7-2 and TRBJ1-1; D possibly corresponds to TRBD1 (5 bases). V lost 1 base and J 0 bases, leaving 18 bases between the germline ends. Germline V gene data show CDR1 as SGHTA and CDR2 as FQGNSA. The CDR3 is 18 residues long. The CDR3 region has the DNA TGTGCCAGCAGCTTAGAAGCGCGGTGGCGGGGGATGAACACTGAAGCTTTCTTT. Encoded protein: CASSLEARWRGMNTEAFF. Looking up the rest from reference TRBV7-2 and TRBJ1-1 gives the full variable domain: GAGVSQSPSNKVTEKGKDVELRCDPISGHTALYWYRQSLGQGLEFLIYFQGNSAPDKSGLPSDRFSAERTGGSVSTLTIQRTQQEDSAVYLCASSLEARWRGMNTEAFFGQGTRLTVV.

Remarks on this clone: At the DNA level, this CDR3 is encoded by other sequences in the same sample as well. The chain has TRBV6-4 and TRBJ1-2; D is unresolved. V lost 3 bases to trimming and J lost 8 bases, with 13 bases between them. The CDR3 runs 13 residues. Germline V gene sequence: CDR1 MRHNA, CDR2 SNTAGT. In DNA form, the CDR3 reads TGTGCCAGCAGTGAGACCCGGGGAAACGGCTACACCTTC. Amino acid sequence: CASSETRGNGYTF.

This chain links TRBV19 with TRBJ2-1, with TRBD2 as a possible D gene (6 bases). The CDR3 is made up of 15 amino acids. Germline CDR1 LNHDA, CDR2 SQIVND (reference sequence). V gave up 3 bases and J gave up 3 bases, with 12 bases separating them. In nucleotides, the CDR3 is TGTGCCAGTAGTATTAGTGGGGGGAACTACAATGAGCAGTTCTTC. Protein product: CASSISGGNYNEQFF.

V usage is TRBV2 and J usage is TRBJ2-2, with 7 bases that match TRBD2. Germline V CDR1 and CDR2: SNHLY, FYNNEI. The V gene end was trimmed by 10 bases and the J gene end by 6 bases; junction bases not matched to a gene: 11. The CDR3 is 14 amino acids. The CDR3 loop is CAIQAGMLAGELFF. The CDR3 nucleotides read TGTGCCATCCAAGCGGGGATGTTGGCCGGGGAGCTGTTTTTT.

This chain joins TRBV5-6 and TRBJ2-7, with D maybe TRBD2 (7 bases). V lost 3 bases to trimming and J lost 2 bases, with 21 bases between them. Looked up from germline, CDR1 is SGHDT and CDR2 is YYEEEE. This CDR3 region has 17 residues. The chain's CDR3 is CASSWGGDIGEAYEQYF. The CDR3 nucleotides read TGTGCCAGCAGCTGGGGGGGGGACATTGGGGAGGCCTACGAGCAGTACTTC.

The chain combines TRBV6-1 with TRBJ2-7, with D tentatively TRBD1 (6 bases). This CDR3 has 15 amino acids. Trimming removed 8 bases from V and 6 bases from J, with 23 bases in between. Germline CDR1 MNHNS, CDR2 SASEGT. The CDR3 region is CASSSRSAGAGEQYF. DNA of the CDR3: TGTGCCAGCTCCAGTAGGTCTGCAGGGGCAGGCGAGCAGTACTTC.

This clone was picked up one time. The chain has TRBV30 and TRBJ2-7, with D possibly matching TRBD1 (6 bases). In germline, CDR1 is GTSNPN, CDR2 SVGIG (reference sequence). V was trimmed by 1 base and J by 4 bases, leaving 8 bases between them. The CDR3 extends over 12 amino acids. CDR3 coding DNA: TGTGCCTGGAGTGGACAGGCTTACGAGCAGTACTTC. Translation: CAWSGQAYEQYF.

The genes are TRBV10-2 and TRBJ2-7, with D possibly TRBD1 on 5 matching bases. Deletions cut 5 bases from V and 4 bases from J, with 9 bases between. Looked up from germline, CDR1 is WSHSY and CDR2 is SAAADI. The CDR3 loop spans 12 amino acids. The CDR3 here is CASSKGEYEQYF. The DNA for the CDR3 is TGCGCCAGCAGTAAAGGGGAATACGAGCAGTACTTC.

This clone was detected once. CDR3 residues: CASSLKVAGTPDTGELFF. DNA for the CDR3: TGTGCCAGCAGCTTAAAGGTAGCGGGGACCCCCGACACCGGGGAGCTGTTTTTT. V is TRBV7-8 and J is TRBJ2-2, with 8 bases fitting TRBD2. Germline CDR1 SGHVS, CDR2 FQNEAQ. V shed 2 bases and J 3 bases; nucleotides not matched to a gene: 11. This CDR3 contains 18 residues.

The DNA of the CDR3 is TGTGCCAGCAGCGTAGGGGGGGAGATGAACACTGAAGCTTTCTTT. Its protein product is CASSVGGEMNTEAFF. This chain links TRBV9 with TRBJ1-1, with D tentatively TRBD1 (5 bases). Trimming removed 0 bases at V and 0 bases at J, with 9 bases between. Germline V CDR1 and CDR2: SGDLS, YYNGEE. This CDR3 comprises 15 residues.

With respect to this clone: A junction end diverges from the germline sequence, so it may reflect a read error. This chain uses TRBV7-9 with TRBJ1-2; 7 nucleotides agree with TRBD1. Germline assignment: CDR1 SEHNR and CDR2 FQNEAQ (reference sequence). This CDR3 contains 15 residues. CDR3 coding DNA: TGTTCCAGCAGCTTAGAAGGGGGCCCCCTCTATGGCTACACCTTC. It specifies CSSSLEGGPLYGYTF.

V and J are TRBV30 and TRBJ1-2; a possible D gene is TRBD1 (6 bases). Germline assignment: CDR1 GTSNPN and CDR2 SVGIG (reference sequence). This CDR3 has 13 amino acids. With 0 bases removed from V and 3 bases from J, the gap between germline ends came to 8 bases. CDR3 DNA sequence: TGTGCCTGGAGTGTAGGGGGATACTATGGCTACACCTTC. Translating it yields CAWSVGGYYGYTF.

This clone was seen a single time. This sequence joins TRBV6-4 and TRBJ2-1; 12 bases agree with TRBD2. Per the germline V gene, CDR1 is MRHNA and CDR2 is SNTAGT. Trimming took 2 bases from V and 15 from J; bases not matched to a gene: 5. The CDR3 consists of 13 residues. In DNA form, the CDR3 reads TGTGCCAGCAGTGACCAACTAGCGGGGGGTCGGTTCTTC. This encodes CASSDQLAGGRFF.

The genes are TRBV5-1 and TRBJ1-6, with D possibly TRBD1 on 5 matching bases. With 6 bases removed from V and 7 bases from J, the gap between germline ends came to 14 bases. Germline V gene data show CDR1 as SGHRS and CDR2 as YFSETQ. The CDR3 has 14 amino acids. CDR3 sequence (DNA): TGCGCCAGCAAGTTCGAGACAGAAAATTCACCCCTCCACTTT. This codes for CASKFETENSPLHF. Full variable domain (missing parts from reference TRBV5-1 and TRBJ1-6): KAGVTQTPRYLIKTRGQQVTLSCSPISGHRSVSWYQQTPGQGLQFLFEYFSETQRNKGNFPGRFSGRQFSNSRSEMNVSTLELGDSALYLCASKFETENSPLHFGNGTRLTVT.

The genes are TRBV4-3 and TRBJ2-7; TRBD2 might be the D (5 bases). Germline V gene data show CDR1 as LGHNA and CDR2 as YSLEER. This CDR3 has 15 amino acids. V lost 0 bases, J lost 3 bases, and 12 bases lay in between. CDR3 coding DNA: TGCGCCAGCAGCCAAGATCCGGGGAGCTACTACGAGCAGTACTTC. This codes for CASSQDPGSYYEQYF.

The V gene is TRBV5-6, the J gene TRBJ2-7, with 8 bases lining up with TRBD2. The CDR3 is 14 amino acids. CDR1 is SGHDT, CDR2 YYEEEE, per germline. The V segment lost 2 bases and the J segment 2 bases; nucleotides outside the gene matches: 3. The CDR3 loop is CASSFGGAAYEQYF. CDR3 sequence (DNA): TGTGCCAGCAGCTTCGGGGGGGCGGCCTACGAGCAGTACTTC.

The chain combines TRBV6-5 with TRBJ2-7; 13 nucleotides agree with TRBD2. With V trimmed by 6 bases and J by 4 bases, 6 bases remained unmatched. There are 15 residues in the CDR3. CDR1 is MNHEY, CDR2 SVGAGI, per germline. DNA for the CDR3: TGTGCCAGCAGGGCCCGGACTAGCGGGGGATACGAGCAGTACTTC. Translation: CASRARTSGGYEQYF.

The rearrangement links TRBV5-4 to TRBJ2-7; 9 nucleotides match TRBD1. Looked up from germline, CDR1 is SGHNT and CDR2 is YYREEE (reference sequence). Trimming cost V 4 bases and J 6 bases; bases outside gene matches: 5. The CDR3 runs 13 residues. The CDR3 sequence is CASSAGTGIEQYF. The CDR3 nucleotides read TGTGCCAGCAGCGCCGGGACAGGGATCGAGCAGTACTTC.

This chain connects TRBV9 to TRBJ1-1; a possible D gene is TRBD1 (5 bases). The CDR3 length is 16 residues. Per the germline V gene, CDR1 is SGDLS and CDR2 is YYNGEE. With 2 bases removed from V and 0 bases from J, the gap between germline ends came to 14 bases. CDR3 sequence reads: CASSVGAGVLNTEAFF. The CDR3 nucleotides are TGTGCCAGCAGCGTGGGCGCGGGGGTTTTGAACACTGAAGCTTTCTTT.

The rearrangement joins TRBV5-6 to TRBJ2-3, with D uncertain. From germline, CDR1 is SGHDT and CDR2 YYEEEE. Trimming removed 1 base from V and 2 bases from J, with 11 bases in between. This CDR3 has 15 residues. The CDR3 reads CASSLLAEDTDTQYF. CDR3 DNA: TGTGCCAGCAGCTTGTTGGCCGAGGACACAGATACGCAGTATTTT.

V gene TRBV19 combines with J gene TRBJ1-4; D might be TRBD1 (6 bases). Germline lookup yields CDR1 LNHDA and CDR2 SQIVND (reference sequence). V lost 6 bases, J lost 3 bases, and 11 bases lay in between. This CDR3 is built from 14 residues. CDR3: CASRGQLANEKLFF. Here the CDR3 DNA reads TGTGCCAGTAGAGGACAGTTGGCTAATGAAAAACTGTTTTTT.

The V gene is TRBV6-5, the J gene TRBJ1-1, with D unclear. This CDR3 is built from 14 residues. The V end was cut by 5 bases, the J end by 1 base, with 11 bases between. The germline gives CDR1 MNHEY, CDR2 SVGAGI. CDR3 sequence (DNA): TGTGCCAGCAGTGTAGAGGTGGGGAACACTGAAGCTTTCTTT. Protein: CASSVEVGNTEAFF.

This chain connects TRBV7-6 to TRBJ2-1; tentative D call: TRBD1 (6 bases). CDR1 SGHVS and CDR2 FNYEAQ come from the germline V gene. V was pared by 5 bases and J by 0 bases, with 11 bases between. The CDR3 runs 15 residues. Here the CDR3 DNA reads TGTGCCAGCAGCCCGGACAGCCTCTCCTACAATGAGCAGTTCTTC. Protein sequence: CASSPDSLSYNEQFF.